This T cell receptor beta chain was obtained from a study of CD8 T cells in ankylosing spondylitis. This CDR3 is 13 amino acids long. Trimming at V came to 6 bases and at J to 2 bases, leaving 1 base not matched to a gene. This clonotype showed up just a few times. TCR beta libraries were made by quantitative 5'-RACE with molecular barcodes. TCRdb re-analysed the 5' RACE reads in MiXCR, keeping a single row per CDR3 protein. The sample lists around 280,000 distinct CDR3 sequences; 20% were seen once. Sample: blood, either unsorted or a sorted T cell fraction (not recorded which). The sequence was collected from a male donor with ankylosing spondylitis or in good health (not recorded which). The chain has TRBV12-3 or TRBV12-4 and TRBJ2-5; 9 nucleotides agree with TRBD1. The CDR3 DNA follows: TGTGCCAGCAGGGGGACAGGGCAAGAGACCCAGTACTTC. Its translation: CASRGTGQETQYF.